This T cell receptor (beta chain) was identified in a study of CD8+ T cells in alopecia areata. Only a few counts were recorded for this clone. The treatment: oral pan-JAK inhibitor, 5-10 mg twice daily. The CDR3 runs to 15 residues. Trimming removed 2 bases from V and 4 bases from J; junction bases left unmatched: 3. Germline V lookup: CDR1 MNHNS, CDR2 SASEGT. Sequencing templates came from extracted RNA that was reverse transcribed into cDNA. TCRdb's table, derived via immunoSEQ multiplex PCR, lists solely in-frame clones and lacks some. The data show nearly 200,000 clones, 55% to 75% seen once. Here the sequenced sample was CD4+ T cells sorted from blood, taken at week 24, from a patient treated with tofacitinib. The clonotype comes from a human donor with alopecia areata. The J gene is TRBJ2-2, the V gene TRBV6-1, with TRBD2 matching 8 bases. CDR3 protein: CASSERLAITGELFF. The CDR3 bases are TGTGCCAGCAGTGAAAGACTAGCGATCACCGGGGAGCTGTTTTTT.